This T cell receptor beta chain was recovered during a study of T cell responses to AZD1222 COVID-19 vaccine. This clone was seen a few times. This CDR3 is built from 14 residues. Trimming pared 7 bases from V and 4 bases from J, leaving 16 bases between. From germline, CDR1 is MNHEY and CDR2 SVGAGI. Here immunoSEQ multiplex PCR was the method, and the copy in TCRdb shows in-frame clones only, minus some. The table records just over 80,000 clones, 85% to 90% of them present only once. This sequence joins TRBV6-5 and TRBJ1-1; D is ambiguous. The sequence came from an adult in good health. The material sequenced was peripheral blood, taken on day 0 of AZD1222 vaccination. The CDR3 region is CASKREVTSTEAFF. For the CDR3, the DNA is TGTGCCAGCAAGAGGGAAGTAACGTCCACTGAAGCTTTCTTT.